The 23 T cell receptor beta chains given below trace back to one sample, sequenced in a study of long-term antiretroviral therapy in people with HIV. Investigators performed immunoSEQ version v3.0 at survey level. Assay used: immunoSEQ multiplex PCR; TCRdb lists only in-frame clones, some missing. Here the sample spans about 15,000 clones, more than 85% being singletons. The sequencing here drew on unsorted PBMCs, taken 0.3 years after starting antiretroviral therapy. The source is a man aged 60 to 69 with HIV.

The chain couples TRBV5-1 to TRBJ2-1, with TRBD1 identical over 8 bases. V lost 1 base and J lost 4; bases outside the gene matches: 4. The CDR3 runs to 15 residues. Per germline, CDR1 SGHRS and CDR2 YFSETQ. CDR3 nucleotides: TGCGCCAGCAGCTTGCAGGGGGCCTTGTACAATGAGCAGTTCTTC. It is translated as CASSLQGALYNEQFF.

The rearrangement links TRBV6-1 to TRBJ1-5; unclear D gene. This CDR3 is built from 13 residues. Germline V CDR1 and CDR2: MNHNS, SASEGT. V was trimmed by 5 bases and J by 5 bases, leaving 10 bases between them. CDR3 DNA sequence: TGTGCCAGCAGTCGGGCAAGCTATCAGCCCCAGCATTTT. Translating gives CASSRASYQPQHF.

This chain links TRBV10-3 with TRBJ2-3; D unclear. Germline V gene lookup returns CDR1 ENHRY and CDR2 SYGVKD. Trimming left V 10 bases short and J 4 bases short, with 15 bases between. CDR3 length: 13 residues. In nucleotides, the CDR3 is TGTGCCACCCTTCCCGGTCGGGCAGATACGCAGTATTTT. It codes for CATLPGRADTQYF.

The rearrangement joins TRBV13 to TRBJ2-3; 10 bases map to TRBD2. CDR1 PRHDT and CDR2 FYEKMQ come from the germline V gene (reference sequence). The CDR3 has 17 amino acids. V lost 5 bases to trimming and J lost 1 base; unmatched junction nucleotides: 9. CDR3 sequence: CASSHPPGLAGTDTQYF. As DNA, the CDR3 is TGTGCCAGCAGCCACCCCCCCGGACTAGCGGGCACAGATACGCAGTATTTT.

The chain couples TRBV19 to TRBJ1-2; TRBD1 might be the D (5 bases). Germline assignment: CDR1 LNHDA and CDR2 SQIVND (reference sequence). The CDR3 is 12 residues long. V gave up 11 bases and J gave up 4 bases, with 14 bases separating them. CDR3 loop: CAARGVSYGYTF. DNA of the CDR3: TGTGCCGCACGGGGGGTGAGCTATGGCTACACCTTC.

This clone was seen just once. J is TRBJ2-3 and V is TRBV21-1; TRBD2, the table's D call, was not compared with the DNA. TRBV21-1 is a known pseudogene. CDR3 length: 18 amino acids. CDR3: CASSKKEPGLVSTDTQYF. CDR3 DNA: TGTGCCAGCAGCAAAAAAGAACCGGGACTAGTTAGCACAGATACGCAGTATTTT.

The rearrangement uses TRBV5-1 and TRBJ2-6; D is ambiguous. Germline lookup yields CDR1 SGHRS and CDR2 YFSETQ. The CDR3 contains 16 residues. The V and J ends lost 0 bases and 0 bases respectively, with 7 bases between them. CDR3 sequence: CASSLATSSGANVLTF. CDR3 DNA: TGCGCCAGCAGCTTGGCCACCTCCTCTGGGGCCAACGTCCTGACTTTC.

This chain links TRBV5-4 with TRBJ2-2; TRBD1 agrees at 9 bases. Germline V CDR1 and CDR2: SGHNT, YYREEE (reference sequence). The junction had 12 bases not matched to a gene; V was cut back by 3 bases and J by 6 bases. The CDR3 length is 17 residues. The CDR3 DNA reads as TGTGCCAGCAGCTCCGCTACCGGGACAGGGTACGCCGGGGAGCTGTTTTTT. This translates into CASSSATGTGYAGELFF.

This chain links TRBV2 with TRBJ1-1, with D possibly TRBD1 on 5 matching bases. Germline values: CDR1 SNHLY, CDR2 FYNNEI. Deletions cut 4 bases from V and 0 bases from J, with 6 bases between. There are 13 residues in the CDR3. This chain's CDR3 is CASSGQLNTEAFF. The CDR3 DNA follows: TGTGCCAGCAGTGGACAGTTGAACACTGAAGCTTTCTTT.

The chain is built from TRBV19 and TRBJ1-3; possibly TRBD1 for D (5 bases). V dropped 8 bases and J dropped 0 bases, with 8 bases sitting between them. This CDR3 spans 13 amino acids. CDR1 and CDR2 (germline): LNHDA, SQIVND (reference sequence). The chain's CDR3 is CASQDISGNTIYF. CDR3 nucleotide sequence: TGTGCCAGTCAGGACATCTCTGGAAACACCATATATTTT. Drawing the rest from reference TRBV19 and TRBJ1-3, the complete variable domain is DGGITQSPKYLFRKEGQNVTLSCEQNLNHDAMYWYRQDPGQGLRLIYYSQIVNDFQKGDIAEGYSVSREKKESFPLTVTSAQKNPTAFYLCASQDISGNTIYFGEGSWLTVV.

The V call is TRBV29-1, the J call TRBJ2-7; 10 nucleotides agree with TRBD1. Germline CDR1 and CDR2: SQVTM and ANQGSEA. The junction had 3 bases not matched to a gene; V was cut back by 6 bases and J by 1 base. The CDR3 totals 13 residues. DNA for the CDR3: TGCAGCGTAAGACAGGGGGCTTCCTACGAGCAGTACTTC. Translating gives CSVRQGASYEQYF.

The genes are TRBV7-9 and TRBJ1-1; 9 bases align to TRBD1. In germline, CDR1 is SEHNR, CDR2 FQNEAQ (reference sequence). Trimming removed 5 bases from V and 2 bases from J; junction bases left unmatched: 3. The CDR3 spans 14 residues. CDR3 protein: CASSLGQGNTEAFF. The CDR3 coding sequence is TGTGCCAGCAGCCTGGGACAGGGCAACACTGAAGCTTTCTTT.

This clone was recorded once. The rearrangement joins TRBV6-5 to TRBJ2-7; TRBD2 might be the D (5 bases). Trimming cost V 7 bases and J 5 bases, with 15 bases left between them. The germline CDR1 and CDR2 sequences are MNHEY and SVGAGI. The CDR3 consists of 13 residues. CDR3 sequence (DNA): TGTGCCAGCACATCGGGAAGGGATAACGAGCAGTACTTC. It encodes CASTSGRDNEQYF.

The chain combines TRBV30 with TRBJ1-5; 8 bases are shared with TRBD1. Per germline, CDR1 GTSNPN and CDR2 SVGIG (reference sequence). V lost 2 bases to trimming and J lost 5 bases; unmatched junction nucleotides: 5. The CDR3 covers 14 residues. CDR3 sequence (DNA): TGTGCCTGGAGTTTACCGACAGGGGATCAGCCCCAGCATTTT. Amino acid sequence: CAWSLPTGDQPQHF.

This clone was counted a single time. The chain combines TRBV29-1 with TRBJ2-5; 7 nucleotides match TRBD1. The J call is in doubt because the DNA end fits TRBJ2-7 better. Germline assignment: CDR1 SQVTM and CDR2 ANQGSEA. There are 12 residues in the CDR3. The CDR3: CSVTGVSYEQYF. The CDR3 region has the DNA TGCAGCGTTACAGGGGTTTCCTACGAGCAGTACTTC.

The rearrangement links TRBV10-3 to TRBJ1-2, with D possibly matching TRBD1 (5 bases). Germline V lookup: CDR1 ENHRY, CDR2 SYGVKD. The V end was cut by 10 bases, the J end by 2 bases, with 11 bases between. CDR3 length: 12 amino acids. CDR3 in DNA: TGTGCCAGTACCGGGACGAACTATGGCTACACCTTC. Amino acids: CASTGTNYGYTF.

The CDR3, as DNA: TGTGCCAGTAGTCCGGACAGGGATTCCTTCTCTGGAAACACCATATATTTT. It specifies CASSPDRDSFSGNTIYF. The V and J genes are TRBV19 and TRBJ1-3; 8 bases agree with TRBD1. The CDR3 length is 17 residues. Germline CDR1 is LNHDA and CDR2 is SQIVND (reference sequence). Trimming took 5 bases from V and 0 from J; bases not matched to a gene: 9.

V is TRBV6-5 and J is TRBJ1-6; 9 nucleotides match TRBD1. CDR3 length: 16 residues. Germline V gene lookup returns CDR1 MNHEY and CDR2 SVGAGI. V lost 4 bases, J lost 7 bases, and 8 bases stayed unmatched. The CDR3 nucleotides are TGTGCCAGCAGTTTGCCGACCGGGACAGGGAATTCACCCCTCCACTTT. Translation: CASSLPTGTGNSPLHF.

As DNA, the CDR3 is TGTGCCAGCAGCGCGACACTCTCTGGAAACACCATATATTTT. This sequence encodes CASSATLSGNTIYF. The rearrangement joins TRBV9 to TRBJ1-3; D is ambiguous. The CDR3 contains 14 residues. Between the trimmed V and J ends, which lost 3 bases and 0 bases, there was a span of 7 bases. Germline V gives CDR1 SGDLS, CDR2 YYNGEE.

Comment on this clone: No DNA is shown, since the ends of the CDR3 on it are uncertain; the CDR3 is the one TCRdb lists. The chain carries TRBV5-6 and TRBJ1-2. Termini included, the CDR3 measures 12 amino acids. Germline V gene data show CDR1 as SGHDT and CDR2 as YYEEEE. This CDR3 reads CASSFFGSGYTF.

The CDR3 loop is CASSLGTDPGELFF. In nucleotides, the CDR3 is TGTGCCAGCAGCTTGGGGACAGATCCCGGGGAGCTGTTTTTT. The chain is built from TRBV7-3 and TRBJ2-2; 7 bases align to TRBD1. Germline-derived CDR1 and CDR2 are SGHTA and FQGTGA. V was pared by 3 bases and J by 6 bases, with 4 bases of the junction left unmatched. The CDR3 contains 14 residues.

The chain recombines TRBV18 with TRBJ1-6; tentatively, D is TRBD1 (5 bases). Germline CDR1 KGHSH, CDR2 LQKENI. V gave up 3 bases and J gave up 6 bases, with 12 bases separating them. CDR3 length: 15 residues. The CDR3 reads CASSPIWGTNSPLHF. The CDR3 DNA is TGTGCCAGCTCACCGATCTGGGGGACTAATTCACCCCTCCACTTT.

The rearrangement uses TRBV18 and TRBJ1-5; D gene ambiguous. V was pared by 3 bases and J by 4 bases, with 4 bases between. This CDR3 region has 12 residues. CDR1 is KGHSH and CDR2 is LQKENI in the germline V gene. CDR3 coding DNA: TGTGCCAGCTCACCTCCTAATCAGCCCCAGCATTTT. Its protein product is CASSPPNQPQHF.